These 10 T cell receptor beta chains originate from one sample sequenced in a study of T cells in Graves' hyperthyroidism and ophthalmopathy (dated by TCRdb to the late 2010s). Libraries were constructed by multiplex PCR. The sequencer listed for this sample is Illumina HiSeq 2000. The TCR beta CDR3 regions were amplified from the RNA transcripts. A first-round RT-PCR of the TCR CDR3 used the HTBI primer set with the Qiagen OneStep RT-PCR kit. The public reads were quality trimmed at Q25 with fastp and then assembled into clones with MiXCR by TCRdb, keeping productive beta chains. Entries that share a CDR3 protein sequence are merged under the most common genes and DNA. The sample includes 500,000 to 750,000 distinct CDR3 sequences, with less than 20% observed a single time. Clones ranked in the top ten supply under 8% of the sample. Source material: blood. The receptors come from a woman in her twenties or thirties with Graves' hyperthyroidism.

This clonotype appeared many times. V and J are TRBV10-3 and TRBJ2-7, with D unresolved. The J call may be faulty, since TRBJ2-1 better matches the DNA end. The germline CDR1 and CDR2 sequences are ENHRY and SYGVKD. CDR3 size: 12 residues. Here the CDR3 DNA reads TGTGCCATCAGTGAGTCGCGCTATGAGCAGTTCTTC. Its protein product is CAISESRYEQFF.

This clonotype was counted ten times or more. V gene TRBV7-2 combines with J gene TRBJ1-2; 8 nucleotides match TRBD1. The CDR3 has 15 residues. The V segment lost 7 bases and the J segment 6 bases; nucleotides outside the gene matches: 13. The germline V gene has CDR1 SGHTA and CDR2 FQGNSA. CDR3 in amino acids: CASMPQTGGYHGYTF. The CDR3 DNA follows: TGTGCCAGCATGCCCCAAACAGGGGGATATCATGGCTACACCTTC. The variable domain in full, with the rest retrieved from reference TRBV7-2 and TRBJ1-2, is GAGVSQSPSNKVTEKGKDVELRCDPISGHTALYWYRQSLGQGLEFLIYFQGNSAPDKSGLPSDRFSAERTGGSVSTLTIQRTQQEDSAVYLCASMPQTGGYHGYTFGSGTRLTVV.

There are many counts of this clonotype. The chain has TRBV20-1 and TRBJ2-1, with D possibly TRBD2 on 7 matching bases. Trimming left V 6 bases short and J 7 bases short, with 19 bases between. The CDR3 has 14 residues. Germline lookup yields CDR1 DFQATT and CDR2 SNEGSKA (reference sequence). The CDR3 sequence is CSALQGGDGNEQFF. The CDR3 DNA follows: TGCAGTGCCCTCCAAGGGGGGGACGGGAATGAGCAGTTCTTC.

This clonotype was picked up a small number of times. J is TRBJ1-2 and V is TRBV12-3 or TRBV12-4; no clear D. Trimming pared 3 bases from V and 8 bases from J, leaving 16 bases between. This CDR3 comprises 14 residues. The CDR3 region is CASSFSYSVSGYTF. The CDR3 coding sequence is TGTGCCAGCAGTTTTTCCTACAGTGTTTCGGGCTACACCTTC.

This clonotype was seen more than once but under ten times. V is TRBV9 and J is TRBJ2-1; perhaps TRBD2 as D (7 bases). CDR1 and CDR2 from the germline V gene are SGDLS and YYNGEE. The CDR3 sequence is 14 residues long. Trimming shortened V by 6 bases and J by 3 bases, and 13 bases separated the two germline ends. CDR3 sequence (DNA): TGTGCCAGCAATCGGGGGGCGCTCTACAATGAGCAGTTCTTC. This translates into CASNRGALYNEQFF.

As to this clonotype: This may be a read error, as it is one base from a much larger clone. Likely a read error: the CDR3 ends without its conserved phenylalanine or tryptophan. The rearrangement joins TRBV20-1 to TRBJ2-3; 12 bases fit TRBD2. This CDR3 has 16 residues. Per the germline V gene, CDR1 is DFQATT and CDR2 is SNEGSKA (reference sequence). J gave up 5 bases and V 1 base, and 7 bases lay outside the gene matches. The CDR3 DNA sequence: TGCAGTGCTAGAGCCGCCGAACTAGCGGGAGGAGATACGCAGTATCTT. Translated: CSARAAELAGGDTQYL.

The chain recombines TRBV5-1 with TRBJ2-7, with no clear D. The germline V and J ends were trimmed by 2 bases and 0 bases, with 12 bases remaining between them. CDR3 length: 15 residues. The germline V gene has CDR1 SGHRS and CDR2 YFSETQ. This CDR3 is CASSLGSTSSYEQYF. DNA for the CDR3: TGCGCCAGCAGCTTAGGAAGTACCTCCTCCTACGAGCAGTACTTC.

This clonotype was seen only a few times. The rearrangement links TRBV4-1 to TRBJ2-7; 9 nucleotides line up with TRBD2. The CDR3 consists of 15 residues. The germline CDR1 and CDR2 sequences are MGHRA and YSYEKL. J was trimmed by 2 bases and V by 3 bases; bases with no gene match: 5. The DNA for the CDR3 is TGCGCCAGCAGCCACCTAGCGGGATATCCCTACGAGCAGTACTTC. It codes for CASSHLAGYPYEQYF.

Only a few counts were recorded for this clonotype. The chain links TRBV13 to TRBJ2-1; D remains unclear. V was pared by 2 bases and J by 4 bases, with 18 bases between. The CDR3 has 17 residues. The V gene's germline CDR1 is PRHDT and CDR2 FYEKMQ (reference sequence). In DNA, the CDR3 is TGTGCCAGCAGCTTATTGGGGTTGCCGGTTGAGTACAATGAGCAGTTCTTC. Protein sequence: CASSLLGLPVEYNEQFF. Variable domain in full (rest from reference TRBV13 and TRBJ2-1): AAGVIQSPRHLIKEKRETATLKCYPIPRHDTVYWYQQGPGQDPQFLISFYEKMQSDKGSIPDRFSAQQFSDYHSELNMSSLELGDSALYFCASSLLGLPVEYNEQFFGPGTRLTVL.

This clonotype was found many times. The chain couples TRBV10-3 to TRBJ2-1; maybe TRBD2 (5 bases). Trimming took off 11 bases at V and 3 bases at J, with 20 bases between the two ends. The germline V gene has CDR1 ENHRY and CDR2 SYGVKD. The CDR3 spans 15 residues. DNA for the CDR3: TGTGCCGCCCAAGCTTCAAGCGGCCACTACAATGAGCAGTTCTTC. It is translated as CAAQASSGHYNEQFF.